The source of this TCR beta chain is a study of T cells in Graves' hyperthyroidism and ophthalmopathy. Amplified regions were TCR beta CDR3 sequences from RNA transcripts. HTBI primers were the set used in a first-round RT-PCR of the TCR CDR3. A single record per CDR3 protein comes from TCRdb applying MiXCR to the multiplex PCR reads. Here the sample spans 460,000 or so distinct CDR3 sequences, approximately 15% being singletons. The CDR3 extends over 16 amino acids. V was pared by 0 bases and J by 4 bases, with 10 bases between. Germline V gene lookup returns CDR1 LGHNA and CDR2 YNFKEQ. There are a few counts of this clonotype.

The chain couples TRBV4-2 to TRBJ1-6, with D possibly matching TRBD1 (6 bases). Sequences were obtained from blood. The TCR sequence derives from a woman aged 18-30 years with Graves' hyperthyroidism. The CDR3 DNA reads TGTGCCAGCAGCCAAGAAGACAGGCGATATAATTCACCCCTCCACTTT. Translated, it gives CASSQEDRRYNSPLHF.